This T cell receptor (beta chain) was obtained from a study of regulatory T cells in long-lasting Graves disease. Overall study context: The study enrolled newly diagnosed Graves' patients on antithyroid drugs under 3 months. Findings and caveats of the study: Sampling was limited to peripheral blood rather than thyroid tissue.

Time point given: newly diagnosed GD, antithyroid drugs for less than 3 months. RNA from PBMCs was the source of the TCR library. Germline V gene lookup returns CDR1 SGHTA and CDR2 FQGTGA. The CDR3 contains 15 residues. The ends were cut back, 3 bases at V and 4 bases at J, with 12 bases in the middle. This clonotype was found many times. Antigen: not known. Construction of TCR beta libraries relied on iRepertoire HTBI primers and on Arm-PCR targeting CDR3 regions. From the multiplex PCR reads, TCRdb called clonotypes with MiXCR, one entry per CDR3 protein. The sample comprises about 380,000 distinct CDR3 sequences, about 14% of which are singletons, and around a fifth rests with the top ten.

The clonotype originates from a female donor with Graves disease. This specimen was peripheral blood mononuclear cells (PBMCs), taken at new diagnosis, from a patient treated with antithyroid drugs. The chain joins TRBV7-3 to TRBJ2-2; D might be TRBD2 (5 bases). The CDR3 nucleotides read TGTGCCAGCAGCTTGCTCGGGGATATCACCGGGGAGCTGTTTTTT. It translates to CASSLLGDITGELFF.